This T cell receptor (beta chain) was sequenced in a study of cytomegalovirus exposure and HLA in healthy donors. This CDR3 is 15 amino acids long. The germline V gene encodes CDR1 KGHSH and CDR2 LQKENI. With 5 bases removed from V and 3 bases from J, the gap between germline ends came to 11 bases. Amplification used 60 Vbeta primers and 13 Jbeta primers. Method: immunoSEQ multiplex PCR; TCRdb's copy keeps in-frame clones and lacks some. The table includes more than 200,000 clones, over 80% detected once. Sequences were obtained from PBMCs. The chain combines TRBV18 with TRBJ2-6; tentatively, D is TRBD1 (6 bases). The clonotype comes from a man in his forties or fifties in good health and CMV-seropositive. CDR3 in DNA: TGTGCCAGCTCATCCAGGGGAAGTGGGGCCAACGTCCTGACTTTC. It yields the protein CASSSRGSGANVLTF.